This T cell receptor (beta chain) was observed in a study of Tregs in tolerant kidney transplant recipients. The study, taken as a whole, reports: Findings come from small patient numbers and require larger validation.

To note about this clone: Its antigen is as yet unknown.

Unstimulated Tregs (CD4+CD25+CD127-) and CD4+CD25- non-Tregs were sorted from PBMCs. The CDR3 is 16 amino acids. Germline V gives CDR1 ENHRY, CDR2 SYGVKD. Trimming pared 3 bases from V and 0 bases from J, leaving 14 bases between. TCRdb's copy holds only in-frame clones and misses some; the assay was immunoSEQ multiplex PCR. In the table there are around 230,000 clones, 80% to 85% of which are singletons. The chain employs TRBV10-3 and TRBJ1-1; D unclear. Sequenced input: CD4+ T cells from blood. This sequence was found in a human donor in good health. The CDR3 region has the DNA TGTGCCATCAGTGACAGCTCCGGACTCCTGAACACTGAAGCTTTCTTT. It translates to CAISDSSGLLNTEAFF.